This T cell receptor (beta chain) was sequenced in a study of T-cell reconstitution after alpha-beta-depleted transplantation in children. The TCRbeta library incorporated unique molecular identifiers. TCRdb called the PCR reads again in MiXCR, with one record for every CDR3 protein. Here the sample spans 440,000 or so distinct CDR3 sequences, about 45% being singletons. This clonotype was seen a handful of times. The antigen is not known. Study-wide results and caveats: For some patients, TCRbeta diversity was high at day 60 because of recipient T cells and thymic progenitors that survived. Expanded clones from the graft, numbering several hundred, reportedly supplied alpha-beta T cells about two months after transplant. Most T-cell counts and diversity one year after the transplant came from T cells that were newly produced.

The ends were cut back, 8 bases at V and 7 bases at J, with 21 bases in the middle. Per the germline V gene, CDR1 is MNHEY and CDR2 is SVGEGT. This CDR3 contains 15 residues. This rearrangement joins TRBV6-2 or TRBV6-3 to TRBJ1-5; tentative D call: TRBD1 (5 bases). The sequence derives from a girl aged 2-10 years with aplastic anemia, due to receive a stem cell transplant. Specimen: PBMCs, collected before TCRalphabeta/CD19-depleted stem cell transplant. DNA of the CDR3: TGTGCCAGCCACGACCCTTGGCAGGGCGGACAGCCCCAGCATTTT. It specifies CASHDPWQGGQPQHF.